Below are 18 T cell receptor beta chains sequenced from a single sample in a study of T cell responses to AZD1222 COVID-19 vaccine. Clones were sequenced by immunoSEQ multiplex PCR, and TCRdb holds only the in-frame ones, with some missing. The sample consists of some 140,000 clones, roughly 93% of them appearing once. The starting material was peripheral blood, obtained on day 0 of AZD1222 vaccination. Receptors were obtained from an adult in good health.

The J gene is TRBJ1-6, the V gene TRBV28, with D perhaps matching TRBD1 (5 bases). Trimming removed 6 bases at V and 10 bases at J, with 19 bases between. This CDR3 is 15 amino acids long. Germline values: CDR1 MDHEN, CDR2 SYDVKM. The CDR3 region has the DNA TGTGCCAGCAGGTTACCTCAGGGCAATCACTCACCCCTCCACTTT. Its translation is CASRLPQGNHSPLHF.

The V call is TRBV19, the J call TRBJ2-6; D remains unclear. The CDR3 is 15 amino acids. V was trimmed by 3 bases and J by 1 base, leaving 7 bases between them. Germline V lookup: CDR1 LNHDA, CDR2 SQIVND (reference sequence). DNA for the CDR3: TGTGCCAGTAGTATTAGTTATTCTGGGGCCAACGTCCTGACTTTC. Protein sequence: CASSISYSGANVLTF.

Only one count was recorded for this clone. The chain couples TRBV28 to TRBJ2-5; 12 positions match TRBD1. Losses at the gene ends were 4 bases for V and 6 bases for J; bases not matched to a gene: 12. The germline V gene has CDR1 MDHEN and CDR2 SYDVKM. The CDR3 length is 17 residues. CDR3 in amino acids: CASSSVARDRGRKTQYF. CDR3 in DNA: TGTGCCAGCAGTTCCGTCGCCCGGGACAGGGGGCGGAAGACCCAGTACTTC.

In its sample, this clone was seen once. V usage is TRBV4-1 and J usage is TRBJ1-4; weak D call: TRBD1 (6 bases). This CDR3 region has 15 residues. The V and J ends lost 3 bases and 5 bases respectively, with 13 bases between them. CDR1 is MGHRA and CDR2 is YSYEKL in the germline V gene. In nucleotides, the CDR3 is TGCGCCAGCAGCCAGATCGGGACAATCAATGAAAAACTGTTTTTT. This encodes CASSQIGTINEKLFF.

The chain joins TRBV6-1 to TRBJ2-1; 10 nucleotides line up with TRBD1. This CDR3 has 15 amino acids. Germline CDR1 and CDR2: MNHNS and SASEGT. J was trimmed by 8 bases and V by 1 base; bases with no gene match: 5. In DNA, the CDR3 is TGTGCCAGCAGTGAAGTGACAGGGGGCTTGGATGAGCAGTTCTTC. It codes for CASSEVTGGLDEQFF.

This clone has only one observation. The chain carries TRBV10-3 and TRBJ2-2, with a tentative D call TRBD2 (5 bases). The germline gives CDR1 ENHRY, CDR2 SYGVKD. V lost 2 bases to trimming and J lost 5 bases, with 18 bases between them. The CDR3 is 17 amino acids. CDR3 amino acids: CAISEARGTLRTGELFF. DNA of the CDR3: TGTGCCATCAGTGAGGCTCGGGGAACCCTGAGGACCGGGGAGCTGTTTTTT.

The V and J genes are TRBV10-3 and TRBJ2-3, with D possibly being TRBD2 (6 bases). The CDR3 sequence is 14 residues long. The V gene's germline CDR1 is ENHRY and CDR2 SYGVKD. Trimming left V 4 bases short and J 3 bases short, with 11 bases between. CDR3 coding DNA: TGTGCCATCAGTGGCGGGGTGGAGACAGATACGCAGTATTTT. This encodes CAISGGVETDTQYF.

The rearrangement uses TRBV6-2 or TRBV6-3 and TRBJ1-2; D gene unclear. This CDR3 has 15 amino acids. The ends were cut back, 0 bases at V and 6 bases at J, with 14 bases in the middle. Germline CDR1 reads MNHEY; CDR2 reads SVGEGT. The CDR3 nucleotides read TGTGCCAGCAGTTACTCGAGAATCAGTTGGAATGGCTACACCTTC. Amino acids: CASSYSRISWNGYTF.

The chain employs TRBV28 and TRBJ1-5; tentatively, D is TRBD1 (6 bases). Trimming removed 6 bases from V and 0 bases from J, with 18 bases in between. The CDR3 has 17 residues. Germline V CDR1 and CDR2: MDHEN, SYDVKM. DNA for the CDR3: TGTGCCAGCAGCTATGACAGGTACATGGATAGCAATCAGCCCCAGCATTTT. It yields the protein CASSYDRYMDSNQPQHF.

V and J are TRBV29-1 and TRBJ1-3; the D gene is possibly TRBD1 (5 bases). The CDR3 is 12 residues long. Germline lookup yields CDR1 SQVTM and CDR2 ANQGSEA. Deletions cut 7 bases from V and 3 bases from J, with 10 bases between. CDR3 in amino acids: CSAVDSGNTIYF. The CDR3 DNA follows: TGCAGCGCGGTCGACAGTGGAAACACCATATATTTT.

The CDR3 is CASSRERQGGYTF. CDR3 nucleotides: TGCGCCAGCAGCCGGGAAAGACAGGGTGGCTACACCTTC. This rearrangement joins TRBV5-1 to TRBJ1-2; 7 bases line up with TRBD1. Germline V gene lookup returns CDR1 SGHRS and CDR2 YFSETQ. Unmatched junction bases numbered 7, after V lost 4 bases and J lost 7 bases. The CDR3 covers 13 residues.

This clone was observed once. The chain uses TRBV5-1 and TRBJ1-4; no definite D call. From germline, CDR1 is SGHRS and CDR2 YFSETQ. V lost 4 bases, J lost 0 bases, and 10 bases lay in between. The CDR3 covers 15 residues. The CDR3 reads CASSIQHSTNEKLFF. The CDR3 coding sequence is TGCGCCAGCAGCATTCAACACTCAACTAATGAAAAACTGTTTTTT.

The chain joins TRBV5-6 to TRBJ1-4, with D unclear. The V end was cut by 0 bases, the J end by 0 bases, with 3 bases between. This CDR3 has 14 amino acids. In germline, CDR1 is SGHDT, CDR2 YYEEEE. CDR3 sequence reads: CASSLGPTNEKLFF. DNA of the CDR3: TGTGCCAGCAGCTTGGGCCCAACTAATGAAAAACTGTTTTTT.

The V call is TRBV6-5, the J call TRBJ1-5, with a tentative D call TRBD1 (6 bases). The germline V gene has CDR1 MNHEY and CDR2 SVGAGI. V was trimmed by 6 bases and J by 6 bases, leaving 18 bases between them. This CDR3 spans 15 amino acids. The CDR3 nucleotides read TGTGCCAGCAGCCTGGGGGTACAGGGAATTCAGCCCCAGCATTTT. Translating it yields CASSLGVQGIQPQHF.

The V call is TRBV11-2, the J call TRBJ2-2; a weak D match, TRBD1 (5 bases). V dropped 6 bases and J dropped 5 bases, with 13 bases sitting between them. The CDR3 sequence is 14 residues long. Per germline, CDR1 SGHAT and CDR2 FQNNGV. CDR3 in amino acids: CASRPTGATGELFF. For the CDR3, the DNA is TGTGCCAGCAGACCTACAGGAGCGACCGGGGAGCTGTTTTTT.

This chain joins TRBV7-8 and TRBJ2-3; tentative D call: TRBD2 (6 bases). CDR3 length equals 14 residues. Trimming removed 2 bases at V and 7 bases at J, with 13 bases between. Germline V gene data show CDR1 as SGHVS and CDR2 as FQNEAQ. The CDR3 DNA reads TGTGCCAGCAGCTTACGGCGGGGCGAGAATACGCAGTATTTT. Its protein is CASSLRRGENTQYF.

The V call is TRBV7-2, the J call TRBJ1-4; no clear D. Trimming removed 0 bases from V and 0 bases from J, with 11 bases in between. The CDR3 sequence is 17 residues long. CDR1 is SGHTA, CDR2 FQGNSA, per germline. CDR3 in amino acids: CASSLALGSSTNEKLFF. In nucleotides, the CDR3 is TGTGCCAGCAGCTTAGCGCTCGGGAGCTCAACTAATGAAAAACTGTTTTTT.

As DNA, the CDR3 is TGCGCCACCCAGGGAGAGGGAAGCACTGAAGCTTTCTTT. It encodes CATQGEGSTEAFF. The chain uses TRBV5-1 and TRBJ1-1, with a weak D call TRBD1 (5 bases). The ends were cut back, 9 bases at V and 4 bases at J, with 16 bases in the middle. This CDR3 spans 13 amino acids. CDR1 is SGHRS, CDR2 YFSETQ, per germline. The whole variable domain, remainder taken from reference TRBV5-1 and TRBJ1-1, is KAGVTQTPRYLIKTRGQQVTLSCSPISGHRSVSWYQQTPGQGLQFLFEYFSETQRNKGNFPGRFSGRQFSNSRSEMNVSTLELGDSALYLCATQGEGSTEAFFGQGTRLTVV.